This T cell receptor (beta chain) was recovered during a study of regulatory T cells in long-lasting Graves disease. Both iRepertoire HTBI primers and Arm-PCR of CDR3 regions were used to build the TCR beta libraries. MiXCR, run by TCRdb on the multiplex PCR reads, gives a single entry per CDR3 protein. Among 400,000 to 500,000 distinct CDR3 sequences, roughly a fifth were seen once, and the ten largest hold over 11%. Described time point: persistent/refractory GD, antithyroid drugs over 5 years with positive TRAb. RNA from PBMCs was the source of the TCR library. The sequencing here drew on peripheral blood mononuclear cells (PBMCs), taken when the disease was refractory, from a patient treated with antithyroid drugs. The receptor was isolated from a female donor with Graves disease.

The CDR3 DNA is TGCAGCCGCGGACAGATGAACACTGAAGCTTTCTTT. This codes for CSRGQMNTEAFF. The chain is built from TRBV20-1 and TRBJ1-1; D possibly corresponds to TRBD1 (6 bases). The CDR3 sequence is 12 residues long. Looked up from germline, CDR1 is DFQATT and CDR2 is SNEGSKA (reference sequence).